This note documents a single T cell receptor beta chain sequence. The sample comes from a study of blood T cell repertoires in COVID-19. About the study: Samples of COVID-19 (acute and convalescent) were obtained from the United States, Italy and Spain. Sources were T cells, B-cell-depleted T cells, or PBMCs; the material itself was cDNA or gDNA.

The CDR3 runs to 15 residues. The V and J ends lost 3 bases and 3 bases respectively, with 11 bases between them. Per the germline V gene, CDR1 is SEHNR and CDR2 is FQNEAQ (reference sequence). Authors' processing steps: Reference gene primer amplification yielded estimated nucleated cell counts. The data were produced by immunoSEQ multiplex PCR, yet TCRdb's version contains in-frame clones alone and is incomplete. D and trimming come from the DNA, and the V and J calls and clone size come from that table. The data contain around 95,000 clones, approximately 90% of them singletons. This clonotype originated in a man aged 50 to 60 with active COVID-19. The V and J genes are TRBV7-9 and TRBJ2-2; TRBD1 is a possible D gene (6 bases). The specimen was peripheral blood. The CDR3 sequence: CASSLGAADTGELFF. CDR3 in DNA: TGTGCCAGCAGCTTGGGGGCCGCGGACACCGGGGAGCTGTTTTTT.